This is a list of T cell receptor beta chains from one sample in a study of blood T cell repertoires in COVID-19. Clones were sequenced by immunoSEQ multiplex PCR, and TCRdb holds only the in-frame ones, with some missing. The profile shows around 220,000 clones, more than 75% of them singletons. Sample: peripheral blood. The source of these receptors is a woman at least 80 years old with COVID-19, enrolled during active disease. Both conserved end residues are part of each CDR3. The D gene is left open where the match is weak. Where a row states a size, it is once, few, many or the class of an expanded clone; other rows omit it.

>.|TRBJ2-1|TRBV7-9|.
TGTGCCAGCAGTAACCACAGGGATACCCCCTACAATGAGCAGTTCTTC
CASSNHRDTPYNEQFF
>.|TRBJ1-1|TRBV7-9|few
TGTGCCAGCAGCTCCACTCACGGGGGATCGCGGAACACTGAAGCTTTCTTT
CASSSTHGGSRNTEAFF
>.|TRBJ1-3|TRBV6-5|.
TGTGCCAGCAGTTATCAAAAGTACAGCTCTGGAAACACCATATATTTT
CASSYQKYSSGNTIYF
>TRBD1|TRBJ1-2|TRBV7-9|once
TGTGCCAGCAGCTTAGGGGGAGGACAGGGCTATGGCTACACCTTC
CASSLGGGQGYGYTF
>TRBD1|TRBJ1-5|TRBV4-2|few
TGTGCCAGCAGCCAACACGGACAGGCCGGCAATCAGCCCCAGCATTTT
CASSQHGQAGNQPQHF
>.|TRBJ1-6|TRBV27|once
TGTGCCAGCAGTTTAACACTTCAGGGTTTCGCAGGGAATTCACCCCTCCACTTT
CASSLTLQGFAGNSPLHF
>TRBD2|TRBJ2-3|TRBV7-2|.
TGTGCCAGCAGTTTGACTAGCGGGGGGGAAAGGCAGTATTTT
CASSLTSGGERQYF
>TRBD1|TRBJ1-2|TRBV6-5|few
TGTGCCAGCATCCCCCGGGGACAGGGGAACGGCTACACCTTC
CASIPRGQGNGYTF
>.|TRBJ1-5|TRBV19|.
TGTGCCAGTAGCCCCAGTGCAAATGGTGGTCAGCCCCAGCATTTT
CASSPSANGGQPQHF
>.|TRBJ2-7|TRBV7-3|.
TGTGCCAGCAGCCTGGACAGCTCCTACGAGCAGTACTTC
CASSLDSSYEQYF
>TRBD2|TRBJ2-2|TRBV3-1/TRBV3-2|.
TGTGCCAGCCGGGGCGGCGGGGGTTACACCGGGGAGCTGTTTTTT
CASRGGGGYTGELFF
>.|TRBJ1-1|TRBV12-3/TRBV12-4|.
TGTGCCAGCAGTTCGGAGTACGCTGAAGCTTTCTTT
CASSSEYAEAFF
>TRBD1|TRBJ1-1|TRBV30|.
TGTGCCTGGAGTGTTTGGAGGGGGCCAGGGGTGACTGAAGCTTTCTTT
CAWSVWRGPGVTEAFF
>TRBD2|TRBJ2-5|TRBV13|.
TGTGCCAGCAGCCGCTATGGGACTAGCGGACAAGAGACCCAGTACTTC
CASSRYGTSGQETQYF
>TRBD2|TRBJ2-2|TRBV18|.
TGTGCCAGCCGTTTTCTGAATAGCGGGAGGTCCACCGGGGAGCTGTTTTTT
CASRFLNSGRSTGELFF